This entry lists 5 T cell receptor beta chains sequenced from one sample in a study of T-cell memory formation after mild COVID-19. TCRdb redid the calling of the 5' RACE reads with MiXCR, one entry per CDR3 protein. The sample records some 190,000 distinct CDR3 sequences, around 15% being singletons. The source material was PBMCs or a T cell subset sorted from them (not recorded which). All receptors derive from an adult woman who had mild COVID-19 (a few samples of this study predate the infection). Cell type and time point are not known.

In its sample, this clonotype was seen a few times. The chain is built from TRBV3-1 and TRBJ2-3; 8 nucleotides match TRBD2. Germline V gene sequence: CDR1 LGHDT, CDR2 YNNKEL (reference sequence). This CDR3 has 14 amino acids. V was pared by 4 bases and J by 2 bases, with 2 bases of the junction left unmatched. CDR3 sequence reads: CASSLGGDTDTQYF. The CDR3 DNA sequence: TGTGCCAGCAGCCTCGGGGGGGACACAGATACGCAGTATTTT.

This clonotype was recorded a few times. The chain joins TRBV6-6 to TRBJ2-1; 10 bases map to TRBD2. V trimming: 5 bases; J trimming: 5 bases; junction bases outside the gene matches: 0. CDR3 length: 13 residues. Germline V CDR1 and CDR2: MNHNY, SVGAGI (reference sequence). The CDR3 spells CASSLAGDNEQFF. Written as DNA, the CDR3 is TGTGCCAGCAGTCTAGCGGGGGACAATGAGCAGTTCTTC.

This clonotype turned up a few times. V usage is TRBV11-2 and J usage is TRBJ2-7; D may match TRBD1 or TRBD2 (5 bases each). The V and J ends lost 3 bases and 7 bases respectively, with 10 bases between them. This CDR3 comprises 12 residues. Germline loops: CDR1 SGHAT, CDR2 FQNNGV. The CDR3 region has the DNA TGTGCCAGCAGCTTGGGGACGAGGGAGCAGTACTTC. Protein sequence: CASSLGTREQYF.

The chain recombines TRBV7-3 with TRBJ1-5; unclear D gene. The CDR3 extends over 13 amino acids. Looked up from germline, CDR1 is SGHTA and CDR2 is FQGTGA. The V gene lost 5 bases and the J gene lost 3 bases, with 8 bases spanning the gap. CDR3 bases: TGTGCCAGCAGCCCCTCGGCCAATCAGCCCCAGCATTTT. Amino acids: CASSPSANQPQHF.

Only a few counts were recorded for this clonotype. CDR3 nucleotide sequence: TGTGCCAGCAGAGCCCGGAGCGGAAGCCACGACAAAGAGACCCAGTACTTC. Translated: CASRARSGSHDKETQYF. V usage is TRBV2 and J usage is TRBJ2-5; D might be TRBD2 (5 bases). CDR1 SNHLY and CDR2 FYNNEI come from the germline V gene. Trimming stripped 6 bases from V and 3 bases from J, with 23 bases between. The CDR3 extends over 17 amino acids.